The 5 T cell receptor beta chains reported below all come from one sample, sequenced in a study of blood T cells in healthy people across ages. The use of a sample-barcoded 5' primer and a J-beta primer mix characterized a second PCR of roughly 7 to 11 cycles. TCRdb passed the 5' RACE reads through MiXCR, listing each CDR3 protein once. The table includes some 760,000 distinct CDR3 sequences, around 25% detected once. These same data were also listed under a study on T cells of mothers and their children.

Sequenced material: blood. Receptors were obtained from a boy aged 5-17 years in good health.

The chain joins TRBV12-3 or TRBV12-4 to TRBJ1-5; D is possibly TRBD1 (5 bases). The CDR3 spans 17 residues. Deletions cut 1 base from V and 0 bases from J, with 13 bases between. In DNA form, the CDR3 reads TGTGCCAGCAGTTTAGGTGGCAGGGCGGGTAGCAATCAGCCCCAGCATTTT. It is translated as CASSLGGRAGSNQPQHF.

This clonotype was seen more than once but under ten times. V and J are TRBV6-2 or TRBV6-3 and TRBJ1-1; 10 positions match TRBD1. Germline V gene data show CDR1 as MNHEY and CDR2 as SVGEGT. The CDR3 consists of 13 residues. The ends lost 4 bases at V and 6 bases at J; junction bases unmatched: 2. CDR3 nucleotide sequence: TGTGCCAGCAGTTCAGGACAGGGGGCTGAAGCTTTCTTT. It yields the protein CASSSGQGAEAFF.

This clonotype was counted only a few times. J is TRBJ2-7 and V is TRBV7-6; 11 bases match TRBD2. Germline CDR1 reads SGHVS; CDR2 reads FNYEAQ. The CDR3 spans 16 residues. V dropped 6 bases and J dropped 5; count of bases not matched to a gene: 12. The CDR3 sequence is CASSPQCSGGANEQYF. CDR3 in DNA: TGTGCCAGCAGTCCTCAATGTAGCGGGGGGGCCAACGAGCAGTACTTC.

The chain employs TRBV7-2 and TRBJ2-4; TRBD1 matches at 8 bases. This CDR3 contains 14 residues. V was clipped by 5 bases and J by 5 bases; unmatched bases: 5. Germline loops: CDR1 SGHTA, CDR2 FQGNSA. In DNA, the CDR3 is TGTGCCAGCAGCCCGACAGGGGCGCAAAACATTCAGTACTTC. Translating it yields CASSPTGAQNIQYF.

The CDR3 region is CASALGDSNTEAFF. CDR3 sequence (DNA): TGTGCTAGTGCCCTCGGGGACTCGAACACTGAAGCTTTCTTT. The chain carries TRBV12-5 and TRBJ1-1, with a tentative D call TRBD1 (5 bases). Germline lookup yields CDR1 LGHNT and CDR2 FRNRAP. V gave up 7 bases and J gave up 1 base, with 13 bases separating them. The CDR3 totals 14 residues. Supplemented by reference TRBV12-5 and TRBJ1-1, the full variable domain reads DARVTQTPRHKVTEMGQEVTMRCQPILGHNTVFWYRQTMMQGLELLAYFRNRAPLDDSGMPKDRFSAEMPDATLATLKIQPSEPRDSAVYFCASALGDSNTEAFFGQGTRLTVV.